The 6 T cell receptor beta chains below were found in one sample sequenced in a study of blood T cell repertoires in COVID-19. The method was immunoSEQ multiplex PCR; TCRdb's version includes in-frame clones alone and lacks a portion of them. The sample lists about 190,000 clones, roughly 83% occurring once. Sequencing input: PBMCs or T cells enriched from blood (not recorded which). These receptors were collected from a woman under 40 who had recovered from COVID-19.

V is TRBV2 and J is TRBJ1-1; D gene ambiguous. The germline V gene has CDR1 SNHLY and CDR2 FYNNEI. Trimming took off 6 bases at V and 1 base at J, with 9 bases between the two ends. The CDR3 is made up of 13 amino acids. The CDR3 DNA sequence: TGTGCCAGCAGCCAAGAGGGGAACACTGAAGCTTTCTTT. Translation: CASSQEGNTEAFF.

This clone was counted a single time. V and J are TRBV12-3 or TRBV12-4 and TRBJ1-1; perhaps TRBD1 as D (5 bases). The CDR3 covers 13 residues. V was trimmed by 8 bases and J by 3 bases, leaving 13 bases between them. The CDR3 loop reads CASLPGRDTEAFF. DNA for the CDR3: TGTGCCAGCCTCCCTGGCAGGGACACTGAAGCTTTCTTT.

This sequence joins TRBV4-1 and TRBJ2-3, with TRBD2 matching 11 bases. CDR3 length: 20 amino acids. Losses at the gene ends were 1 base for V and 6 bases for J; bases not matched to a gene: 18. Per germline, CDR1 MGHRA and CDR2 YSYEKL. The CDR3 nucleotides are TGCGCCAGCAGCCAAGTCAGGTACCTTTTACTAGCGGGAGAGCTGGATACGCAGTATTTT. Its protein is CASSQVRYLLLAGELDTQYF.

The chain links TRBV9 to TRBJ2-7; TRBD2 matches at 7 bases. Per germline, CDR1 SGDLS and CDR2 YYNGEE. The CDR3 covers 14 residues. J gave up 7 bases and V 0 bases, and 7 bases lay outside the gene matches. CDR3 in DNA: TGTGCCAGCAGCGTAGGGGCGGGAGTAGGGGAGCAGTACTTC. The encoded protein is CASSVGAGVGEQYF.

This clone was detected a few times. V is TRBV7-9 and J is TRBJ1-2; 9 nucleotides match TRBD1. The trim removed 4 bases at V and 6 bases at J, leaving 3 bases unmatched. Germline CDR1 is SEHNR and CDR2 is FQNEAQ (reference sequence). This CDR3 has 13 residues. CDR3 sequence: CASSYGTGNGYTF. The CDR3, as DNA: TGTGCCAGCAGCTACGGGACAGGGAATGGCTACACCTTC. Filled out from reference TRBV7-9 and TRBJ1-2, the complete variable domain reads DTGVSQNPRHKITKRGQNVTFRCDPISEHNRLYWYRQTLGQGPEFLTYFQNEAQLEKSRLLSDRFSAERPKGSFSTLEIQRTEQGDSAMYLCASSYGTGNGYTFGSGTRLTVV.

V gene TRBV28 combines with J gene TRBJ2-7; the match to TRBD1 covers 7 bases. The ends lost 4 bases at V and 5 bases at J; junction bases unmatched: 8. CDR1 is MDHEN and CDR2 is SYDVKM in the germline V gene. The CDR3 totals 14 residues. CDR3 DNA: TGTGCCAGCAGTTCTCGTCGACAGGGAGACGAGCAGTACTTC. This sequence encodes CASSSRRQGDEQYF.